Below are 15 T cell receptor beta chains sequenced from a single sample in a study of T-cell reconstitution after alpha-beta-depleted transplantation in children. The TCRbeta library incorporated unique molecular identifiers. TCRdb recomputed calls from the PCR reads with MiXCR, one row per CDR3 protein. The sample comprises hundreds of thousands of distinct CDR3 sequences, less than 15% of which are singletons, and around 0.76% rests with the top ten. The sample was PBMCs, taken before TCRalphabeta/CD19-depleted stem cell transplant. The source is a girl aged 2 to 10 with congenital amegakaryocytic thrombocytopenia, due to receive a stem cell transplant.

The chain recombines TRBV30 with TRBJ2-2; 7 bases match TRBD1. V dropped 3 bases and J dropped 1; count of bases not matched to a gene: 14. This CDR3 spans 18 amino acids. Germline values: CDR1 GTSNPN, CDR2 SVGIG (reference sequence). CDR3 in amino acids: CAWSVGQRNYWNTGELFF. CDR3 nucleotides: TGTGCCTGGAGCGTGGGACAGCGGAACTACTGGAACACCGGGGAGCTGTTTTTT.

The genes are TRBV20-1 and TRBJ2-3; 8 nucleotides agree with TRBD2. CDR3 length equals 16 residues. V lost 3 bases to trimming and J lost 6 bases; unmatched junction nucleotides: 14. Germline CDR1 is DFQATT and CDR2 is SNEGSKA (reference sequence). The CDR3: CSARPIPGLGPDTQYF. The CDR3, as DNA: TGCAGTGCTAGGCCTATACCGGGACTAGGGCCCGATACGCAGTATTTT.

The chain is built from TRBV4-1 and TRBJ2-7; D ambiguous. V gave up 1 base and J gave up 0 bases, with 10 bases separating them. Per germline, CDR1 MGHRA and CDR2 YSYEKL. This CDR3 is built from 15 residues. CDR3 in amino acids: CASSQVAGSSYEQYF. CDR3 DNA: TGCGCCAGCAGCCAAGTCGCAGGTAGCTCCTACGAGCAGTACTTC.

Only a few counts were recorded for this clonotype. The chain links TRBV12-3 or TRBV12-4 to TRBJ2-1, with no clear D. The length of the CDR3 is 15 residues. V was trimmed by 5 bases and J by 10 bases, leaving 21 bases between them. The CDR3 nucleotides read TGTGCCAGCAGTGCTAACCCCCCTTCGGCTAAGGAGCAGTTCTTC. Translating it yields CASSANPPSAKEQFF.

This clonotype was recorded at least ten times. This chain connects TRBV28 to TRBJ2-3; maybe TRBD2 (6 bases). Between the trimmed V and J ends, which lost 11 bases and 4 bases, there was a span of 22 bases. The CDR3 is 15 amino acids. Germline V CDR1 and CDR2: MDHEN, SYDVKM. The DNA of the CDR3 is TGTGCCGTTACCGTGGCGGGACGGCTAGCAGATACGCAGTATTTT. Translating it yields CAVTVAGRLADTQYF.

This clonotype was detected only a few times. The CDR3 DNA follows: TGTGCCAGCTACTTTGGGACAGAATATGGCTACACCTTC. The encoded protein is CASYFGTEYGYTF. V and J are TRBV2 and TRBJ1-2; 7 bases map to TRBD1. Trimming at V came to 8 bases and at J to 5 bases, leaving 8 bases not matched to a gene. CDR3 length: 13 amino acids. The V gene's germline CDR1 is SNHLY and CDR2 FYNNEI.

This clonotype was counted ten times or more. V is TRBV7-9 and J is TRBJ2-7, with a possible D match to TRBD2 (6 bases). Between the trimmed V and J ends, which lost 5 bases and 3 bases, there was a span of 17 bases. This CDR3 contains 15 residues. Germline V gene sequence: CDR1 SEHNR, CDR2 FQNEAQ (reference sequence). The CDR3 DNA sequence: TGTGCCAGCAGCCCCGTTTTGGAGGGACTCTACGAGCAGTACTTC. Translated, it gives CASSPVLEGLYEQYF.

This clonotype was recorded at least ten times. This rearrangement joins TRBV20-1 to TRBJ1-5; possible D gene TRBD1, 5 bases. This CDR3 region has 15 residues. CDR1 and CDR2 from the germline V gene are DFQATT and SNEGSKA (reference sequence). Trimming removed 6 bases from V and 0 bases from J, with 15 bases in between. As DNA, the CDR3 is TGCAGTGCCCGGGGCACCGTTAATAGCAATCAGCCCCAGCATTTT. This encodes CSARGTVNSNQPQHF.

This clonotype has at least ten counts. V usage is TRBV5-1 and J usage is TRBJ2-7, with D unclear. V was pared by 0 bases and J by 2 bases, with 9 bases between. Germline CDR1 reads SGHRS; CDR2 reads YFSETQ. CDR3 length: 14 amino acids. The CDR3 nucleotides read TGCGCCAGCAGCTTGGGACACTCAGCCTACGAGCAGTACTTC. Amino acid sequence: CASSLGHSAYEQYF.

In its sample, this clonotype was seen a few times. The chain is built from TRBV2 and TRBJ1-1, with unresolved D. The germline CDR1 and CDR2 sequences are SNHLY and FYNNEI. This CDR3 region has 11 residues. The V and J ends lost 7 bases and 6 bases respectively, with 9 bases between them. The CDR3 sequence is CASTVGAEAFF. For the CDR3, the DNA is TGTGCCAGCACGGTGGGAGCTGAAGCTTTCTTT.

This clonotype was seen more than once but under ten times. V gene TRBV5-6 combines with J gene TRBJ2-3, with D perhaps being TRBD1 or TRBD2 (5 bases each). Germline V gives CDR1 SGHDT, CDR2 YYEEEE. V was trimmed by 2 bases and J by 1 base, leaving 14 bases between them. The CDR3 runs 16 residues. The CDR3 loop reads CASSFFGGSGTDTQYF. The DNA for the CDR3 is TGTGCCAGCAGCTTCTTTGGGGGTTCGGGCACAGATACGCAGTATTTT.

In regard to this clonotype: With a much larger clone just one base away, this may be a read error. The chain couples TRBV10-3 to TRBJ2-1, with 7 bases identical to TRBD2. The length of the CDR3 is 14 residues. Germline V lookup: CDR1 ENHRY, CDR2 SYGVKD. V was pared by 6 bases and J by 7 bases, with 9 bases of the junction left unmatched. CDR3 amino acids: CAIRPGLGGNEQFF. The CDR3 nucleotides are TGTGCCATCAGACCGGGACTGGGAGGGAATGAGCAGTTCTTC.

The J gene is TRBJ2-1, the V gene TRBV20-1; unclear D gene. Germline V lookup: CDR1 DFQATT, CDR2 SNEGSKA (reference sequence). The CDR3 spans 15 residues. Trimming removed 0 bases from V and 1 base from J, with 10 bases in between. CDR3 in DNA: TGCAGTGCTAGAGATTTGGCGGAGTCCTACAATGAGCAGTTCTTC. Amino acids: CSARDLAESYNEQFF.

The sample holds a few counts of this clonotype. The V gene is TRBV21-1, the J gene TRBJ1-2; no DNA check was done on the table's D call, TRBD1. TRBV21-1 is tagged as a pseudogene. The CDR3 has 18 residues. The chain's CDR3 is CASSKALWDRGRDYGYTF. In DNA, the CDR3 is TGTGCCAGCAGCAAAGCGCTTTGGGACAGGGGGCGGGACTATGGCTACACCTTC.

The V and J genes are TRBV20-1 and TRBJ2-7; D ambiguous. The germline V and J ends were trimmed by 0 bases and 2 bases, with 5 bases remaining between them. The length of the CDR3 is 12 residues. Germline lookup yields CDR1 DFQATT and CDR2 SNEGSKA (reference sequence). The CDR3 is CSAREVAYEQYF. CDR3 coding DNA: TGCAGTGCTAGAGAGGTAGCCTACGAGCAGTACTTC.